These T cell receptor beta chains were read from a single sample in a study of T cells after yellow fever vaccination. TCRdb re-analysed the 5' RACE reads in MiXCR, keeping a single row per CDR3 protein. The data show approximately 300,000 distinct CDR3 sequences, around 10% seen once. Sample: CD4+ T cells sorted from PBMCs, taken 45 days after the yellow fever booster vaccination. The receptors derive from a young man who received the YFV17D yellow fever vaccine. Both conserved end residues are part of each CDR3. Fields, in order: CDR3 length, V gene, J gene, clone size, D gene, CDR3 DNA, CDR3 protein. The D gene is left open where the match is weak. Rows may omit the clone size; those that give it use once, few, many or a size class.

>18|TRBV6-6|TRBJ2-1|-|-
TGTGCCAGCAGCCCACCCCGGCCAATCTCTACCCGCCACAATGAGCAGTTCTTC
CASSPPRPISTRHNEQFF
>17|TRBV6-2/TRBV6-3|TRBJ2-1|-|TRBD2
TGTGCCAGCAGTCCCGGAAATTCCGGGACTAGCATAGAAGAGCAGTTCTTC
CASSPGNSGTSIEEQFF
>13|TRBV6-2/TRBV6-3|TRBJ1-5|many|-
TGTGCCAGCAGTTACGGAGGGGCTGGGCCCCAGCATTTT
CASSYGGAGPQHF
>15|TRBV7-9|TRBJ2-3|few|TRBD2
TGTGCCAGCAGCCTGGGAGGGATATACACAGATACGCAGTATTTT
CASSLGGIYTDTQYF
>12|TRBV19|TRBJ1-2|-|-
TGTGCCAGTAGTATCTCAAGTCGGGGCTACACCTTC
CASSISSRGYTF
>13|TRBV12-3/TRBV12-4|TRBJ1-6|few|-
TGTGCCAGCAGTCCATTCCAGTCGATCCCCCTCCACTTT
CASSPFQSIPLHF
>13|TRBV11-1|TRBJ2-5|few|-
TGTGCCAGCAGTCGGGGGTCCCACGAGACCCAGTACTTC
CASSRGSHETQYF
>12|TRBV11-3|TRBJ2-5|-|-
TGTGCCAGCAGCGACTCCCGTGAGACCCAGTACTTC
CASSDSRETQYF
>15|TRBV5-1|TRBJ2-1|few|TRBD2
TGCGCCAGCAGCTGGAGCGGGGGGGCCTGGGATGAGCAGTTCTTC
CASSWSGGAWDEQFF
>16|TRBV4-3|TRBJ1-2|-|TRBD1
TGCGCCAGCAGCCAAGCGGGGACAGGGGGGAACTATGGCTACACCTTC
CASSQAGTGGNYGYTF
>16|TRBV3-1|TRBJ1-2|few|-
TGTGCCAGCAGCCAAGATCACGGAGGGGGGCACTATGGCTACACCTTC
CASSQDHGGGHYGYTF
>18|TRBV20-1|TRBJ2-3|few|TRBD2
TGCAGTGCCCAGAACCTCAGATCACTAGCGGGGGGGCTATATACGCAGTATTTT
CSAQNLRSLAGGLYTQYF
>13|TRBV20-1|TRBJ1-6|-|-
TGCAGTGCTTCGGACGGACGTAATTCACCCCTCCACTTT
CSASDGRNSPLHF
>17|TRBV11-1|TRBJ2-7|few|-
TGTGCCAGCACCCGGTTAAGGGGACCGACTAGCTCCTACGAGCAGTACTTC
CASTRLRGPTSSYEQYF
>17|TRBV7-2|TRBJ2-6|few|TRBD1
TGTGCCAGCAGCTTATCGCACAGGGGGTCTGGGGCCAACGTCCTGACTTTC
CASSLSHRGSGANVLTF
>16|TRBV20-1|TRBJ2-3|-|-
TGCAGTGCTTCGGGACCCCCCCCAGGGAGCACAGATACGCAGTATTTT
CSASGPPPGSTDTQYF
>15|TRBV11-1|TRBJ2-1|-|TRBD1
TGTGCCAGCAGCCTCGCCCCGGGACAGGGCAATGAGCAGTTCTTC
CASSLAPGQGNEQFF
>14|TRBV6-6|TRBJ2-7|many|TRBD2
TGTGCCAGCAGCCCGGGGGGGCGGAGCTACGAGCAGTACTTC
CASSPGGRSYEQYF
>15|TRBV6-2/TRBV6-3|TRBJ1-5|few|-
TGTGCCAGCAGTTACCACAGGGATAGCAATCAGCCCCAGCATTTT
CASSYHRDSNQPQHF
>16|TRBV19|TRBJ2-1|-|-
TGTGCCAGCACCCGTCTCGGCCAGGGTCCGGGCTATGAGCAGTTCTTC
CASTRLGQGPGYEQFF
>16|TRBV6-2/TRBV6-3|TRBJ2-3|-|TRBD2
TGTGCCAGCAGTTACTCGAATCGGGGGGACCCAGATACGCAGTATTTT
CASSYSNRGDPDTQYF
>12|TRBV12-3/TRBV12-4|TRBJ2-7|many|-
TGTGCCAGCAGTCCCCGGACTTACGAGCAGTACTTC
CASSPRTYEQYF
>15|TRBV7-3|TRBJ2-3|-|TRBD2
TGTGCCAGCAGCCAAAGTAGCGGGAGCACAGATACGCAGTATTTT
CASSQSSGSTDTQYF
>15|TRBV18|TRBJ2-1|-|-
TGTGCCAGCTCCGGAGTCTATGGGGGGCCTAATGAGCAGTTCTTC
CASSGVYGGPNEQFF
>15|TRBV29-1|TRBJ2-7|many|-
TGCAGCGTTGAAGATCTAGGTTGGTCGGGGAACGAGCAGTACTTC
CSVEDLGWSGNEQYF
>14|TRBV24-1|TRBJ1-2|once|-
TGTGCCACCAGTGATTCGCCCGGCGGAGATGGCTACACCTTC
CATSDSPGGDGYTF
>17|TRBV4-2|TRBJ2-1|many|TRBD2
TGTGCCAGCAGCCAAGTCCTCACTAGCGGGGATTCCGATGAGCAGTTCTTC
CASSQVLTSGDSDEQFF
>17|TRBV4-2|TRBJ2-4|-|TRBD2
TGTGCCAGCAGCCAAGTGCTAGCGGGGGCCCTCGGGAACATTCAGTACTTC
CASSQVLAGALGNIQYF
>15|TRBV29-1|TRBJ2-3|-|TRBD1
TGCAGCGTTGAAAGGTCGACAGGGAGCACAGATACGCAGTATTTT
CSVERSTGSTDTQYF
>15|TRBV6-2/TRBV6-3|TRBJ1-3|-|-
TGTGCCAGCAGCAACGACAGGATCTCTGGAAACACCATATATTTT
CASSNDRISGNTIYF
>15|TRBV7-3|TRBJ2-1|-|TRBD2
TGTGCCAGCAGCATCCTAGCGGGGGTAAACAATGAGCAGTTCTTC
CASSILAGVNNEQFF
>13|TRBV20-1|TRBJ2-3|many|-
TGCAGCGAGAGACTAGTTGCCACAGATACGCAGTATTTT
CSERLVATDTQYF
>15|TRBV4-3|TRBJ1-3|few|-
TGCGCCAGCAGCCCCGGGGGTGAATTCGGAAACACCATATATTTT
CASSPGGEFGNTIYF
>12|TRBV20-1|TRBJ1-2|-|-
TGCAGTGCAGGCAGTCCTTCCTATGGCTACACCTTC
CSAGSPSYGYTF
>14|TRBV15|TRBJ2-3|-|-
TGTGCCACCAGCAGTGCTATGGCCTGGGATACGCAGTATTTT
CATSSAMAWDTQYF
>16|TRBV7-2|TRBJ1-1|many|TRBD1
TGTGCCAGCAGCTTCGCTGGGACAGGGGTGAACACTGAAGCTTTCTTT
CASSFAGTGVNTEAFF